One T cell receptor beta chain is described in this entry. Its antigen is currently unknown. Each donor supplied approximately 10 milliliters of peripheral blood. These data originate in a study of blood T cells in healthy people across ages. Findings and limits, study-wide: Strong correlation was found linking TCR beta diversity to naive T cell percentage.

A sample-barcoded 5' primer and a J-beta primer mix were used in a second PCR of about 6 to 12 cycles. Every cDNA molecule carried a tag from a template-switch adaptor bearing 12 random nucleotides. Each single sample gave us at least 2.5 million CDR3-containing paired-end reads. TCRdb processed the 5' RACE reads anew with MiXCR; each CDR3 protein has one entry. This sample carries some 790,000 distinct CDR3 sequences, 29% of them seen once, and the ten largest clones take 15% to 20%. The specimen was blood. The source of this sequence is a woman aged 80 or older in good health.

Here the CDR3 reads CASSFSGTSEQFF. CDR3 in DNA: TGTGCCAGCAGCTTCTCCGGGACCTCCGAGCAGTTCTTC. The chain combines TRBV7-2 with TRBJ2-1; D is perhaps TRBD1 or TRBD2 (5 bases each). Trimming took off 3 bases at V and 10 bases at J, with 13 bases between the two ends. This CDR3 contains 13 residues. Germline CDR1 is SGHTA and CDR2 is FQGNSA.